What follows are 17 T cell receptor beta chains derived from one specimen sequenced in a study of cytomegalovirus exposure and HLA in healthy donors. Profiled with immunoSEQ multiplex PCR; TCRdb holds only in-frame clones, not every one. This table holds about 350,000 clones, about 85% found once. Sequenced material: PBMCs. The receptors come from a woman aged 30 to 39 in good health and CMV-seropositive.

The chain links TRBV5-6 to TRBJ2-2; D uncertain. The germline V gene has CDR1 SGHDT and CDR2 YYEEEE. The length of the CDR3 is 13 residues. Trimming stripped 4 bases from V and 4 bases from J, with 8 bases between. CDR3: CASSPSSTGELFF. DNA for the CDR3: TGTGCCAGCAGCCCTAGTTCCACCGGGGAGCTGTTTTTT.

The chain is built from TRBV5-1 and TRBJ1-2; tentative D call: TRBD1 (6 bases). The CDR3 spans 16 residues. CDR1 is SGHRS and CDR2 is YFSETQ in the germline V gene. V gave up 0 bases and J gave up 2 bases, with 14 bases separating them. This CDR3 is CASSLATSGVNYGYTF. The CDR3 nucleotides read TGCGCCAGCAGCTTGGCCACCTCAGGGGTGAACTATGGCTACACCTTC. The variable domain in full, completed from reference TRBV5-1 and TRBJ1-2, reads KAGVTQTPRYLIKTRGQQVTLSCSPISGHRSVSWYQQTPGQGLQFLFEYFSETQRNKGNFPGRFSGRQFSNSRSEMNVSTLELGDSALYLCASSLATSGVNYGYTFGSGTRLTVV.

The rearrangement joins TRBV19 to TRBJ2-3, with 10 bases matching TRBD2. The CDR3 has 13 amino acids. Trimming cost V 8 bases and J 6 bases; bases outside gene matches: 5. CDR1 is LNHDA and CDR2 is SQIVND in the germline V gene (reference sequence). The chain's CDR3 is CASRLAGPDTQYF. The CDR3 DNA follows: TGTGCCAGTCGACTAGCGGGTCCCGATACGCAGTATTTT.

This chain joins TRBV7-9 and TRBJ1-1; D call uncertain. CDR1 and CDR2 (germline): SEHNR, FQNEAQ (reference sequence). There are 15 residues in the CDR3. V was shortened by 5 bases and J by 4 bases, with 17 bases between the two germline ends. The CDR3 protein is CASSLPSQRTTEAFF. In nucleotides, the CDR3 is TGTGCCAGCAGCCTCCCATCACAAAGGACCACTGAAGCTTTCTTT.

The genes are TRBV7-3 and TRBJ1-1; D is uncertain. CDR3 length: 14 amino acids. V lost 0 bases and J 3 bases, leaving 8 bases between the germline ends. Per germline, CDR1 SGHTA and CDR2 FQGTGA. Here the CDR3 reads CASSLTSGDTEAFF. DNA for the CDR3: TGTGCCAGCAGCTTAACTTCTGGGGACACTGAAGCTTTCTTT.

The CDR3 region is CASSQTGDNEKLFF. The CDR3 DNA is TGTGCCAGCAGCCAAACAGGGGATAATGAAAAACTGTTTTTT. V is TRBV5-4 and J is TRBJ1-4; TRBD1 aligns across 7 bases. In germline, CDR1 is SGHNT, CDR2 YYREEE (reference sequence). This CDR3 is built from 14 residues. Germline trimming cut 4 bases from V and 4 bases from J; bases unmatched to any gene: 4.

The rearrangement joins TRBV7-6 to TRBJ1-5, with D perhaps TRBD1 (6 bases). CDR1 and CDR2 from the germline V gene are SGHVS and FNYEAQ. The CDR3 has 13 residues. The V and J ends lost 3 bases and 6 bases respectively, with 9 bases between them. For the CDR3, the DNA is TGTGCCAGCAGCTTTGGACAGAGTCAGCCCCAGCATTTT. Protein: CASSFGQSQPQHF.

The genes are TRBV28 and TRBJ1-5; D unresolved. The CDR3 contains 12 residues. Germline V lookup: CDR1 MDHEN, CDR2 SYDVKM. V lost 3 bases, J lost 7 bases, and 7 bases lay in between. For the CDR3, the DNA is TGTGCCAGCAGTTTTTCCCGGCAGCCCCAGCATTTT. This translates into CASSFSRQPQHF.

The chain carries TRBV28 and TRBJ1-2; no clear D. The CDR3 is 16 residues long. V lost 3 bases, J lost 6 bases, and 20 bases lay in between. Looked up from germline, CDR1 is MDHEN and CDR2 is SYDVKM. CDR3 DNA sequence: TGTGCCAGCAGTTTTACGAGCCGGCCCTCCCCCGATGGCTACACCTTC. Translation: CASSFTSRPSPDGYTF.

This sequence joins TRBV6-5 and TRBJ1-6; unclear D gene. Trimming cost V 10 bases and J 2 bases, with 9 bases left between them. The germline V gene encodes CDR1 MNHEY and CDR2 SVGAGI. The CDR3 extends over 13 amino acids. DNA of the CDR3: TGTGCCACCCTGCATACCTATAATTCACCCCTCCACTTT. Amino acid sequence: CATLHTYNSPLHF.

The CDR3 coding sequence is TGTGCCAGCAGTGATGGGACAGGGTGGTATGGCTACACCTTC. Amino acid sequence: CASSDGTGWYGYTF. The V and J genes are TRBV6-1 and TRBJ1-2; 9 bases agree with TRBD1. The germline V gene encodes CDR1 MNHNS and CDR2 SASEGT. The CDR3 consists of 14 residues. The junction had 4 bases not matched to a gene; V was cut back by 3 bases and J by 5 bases.

This clone is a singleton in its sample. The chain uses TRBV5-1 and TRBJ2-7; weak D call: TRBD2 (6 bases). V was pared by 1 base and J by 5 bases, with 19 bases between. This CDR3 region has 16 residues. Germline V gives CDR1 SGHRS, CDR2 YFSETQ. The CDR3: CASSLMAGGNRDEQYF. CDR3 DNA sequence: TGCGCCAGCAGCTTGATGGCCGGCGGGAATCGCGACGAGCAGTACTTC.

The rearrangement joins TRBV9 to TRBJ1-1; possibly TRBD1 for D (5 bases). CDR1 and CDR2 (germline): SGDLS, YYNGEE. The CDR3 extends over 15 amino acids. The germline V and J ends were trimmed by 7 bases and 1 base, with 17 bases remaining between them. The chain's CDR3 is CASSSPGTANTEAFF. The CDR3 DNA reads as TGTGCCAGCTCCTCCCCCGGGACGGCGAACACTGAAGCTTTCTTT.

This chain's CDR3 is CASSPTGQGSNEQFF. CDR3 bases: TGTGCCAGCAGTCCAACCGGACAGGGGAGCAATGAGCAGTTCTTC. The rearrangement uses TRBV6-5 and TRBJ2-1, with 9 bases fitting TRBD1. The germline gives CDR1 MNHEY, CDR2 SVGAGI. CDR3 length: 15 amino acids. V lost 5 bases, J lost 6 bases, and 8 bases stayed unmatched.

The gene calls are TRBV5-5 and TRBJ1-6; TRBD1 matches at 11 bases. J gave up 4 bases and V 3 bases, and 6 bases lay outside the gene matches. The CDR3 runs to 17 residues. The germline gives CDR1 SGHKS, CDR2 YYEKEE (reference sequence). CDR3 in DNA: TGTGCCAGCAGCTCGGACCGGGACAGGGGGTATAATTCACCCCTCCACTTT. This codes for CASSSDRDRGYNSPLHF.

This clone was detected only a few times. The genes are TRBV27 and TRBJ1-6; D not certain. The CDR3 totals 14 residues. V was trimmed by 2 bases and J by 6 bases, leaving 8 bases between them. CDR1 is MNHEY, CDR2 SMNVEV, per germline (reference sequence). CDR3 bases: TGTGCCAGCAGTTTACCGGGAACTAATTCACCCCTCCACTTT. This translates into CASSLPGTNSPLHF.

The rearrangement uses TRBV4-1 and TRBJ1-1; possibly TRBD1 for D (6 bases). The CDR3 has 16 residues. Trimming removed 4 bases at V and 1 base at J, with 16 bases between. Germline assignment: CDR1 MGHRA and CDR2 YSYEKL. CDR3 DNA sequence: TGCGCCAGCAGCCGCTTTTGGGGGCCGCAGAACACTGAAGCTTTCTTT. It codes for CASSRFWGPQNTEAFF.